This T cell receptor (beta chain) originates from a study of control samples from healthy donors and cancer patients (dated by TCRdb to about 2020). Libraries were built with the immunoSEQ multiplex PCR assay. As stored in TCRdb, this immuneACCESS dataset retains in-frame rearrangements with V and J assigned. A fraction of the clones does not appear; measured against another copy, unresolved V genes explain less than half of the discrepancy, and the remainder lacks a known reason. The sample data list 150,000 to 200,000 clones, and around 94% of these were observed just once. In total, the top ten clones hold over 1.3% of the sample. Clipping removes 8 bases from V and 0 bases from J, with 13 as the unmatched junction base count. From the germline V gene, CDR1 is SGHTA and CDR2 is FQGNSA. The CDR3 starts with the cysteine, ends with the phenylalanine, and has 17 residues. Just the 51-base CDR3 DNA is kept, in frame starting at base 1.

In the case of this clone: Its antigen specificity is not known. No base quality values were provided; no much bigger clone lies one nucleotide off.

Sequencing input: blood. Rearrangement joined TRBV7-2 to TRBJ2-1, with 7 central nucleotides matching TRBD2. This sequence originates from a young woman in good health. The CDR3 protein: CASHPGGAASSYNEQFF. In nucleotide form, the sequence is TGTGCCAGCCATCCGGGGGGAGCCGCGAGCTCCTACAATGAGCAGTTCTTC.